The following is a TCR beta chain sequence with its context. Unrecorded immune exposures were likely, despite nominal health at sampling. This sample is drawn from a study of cytomegalovirus exposure and HLA in healthy donors. PCR was performed using 60 Vbeta and 13 Jbeta primers. TCRdb's table, derived via immunoSEQ multiplex PCR, lists solely in-frame clones and lacks some. The table has some 57,000 clones, roughly 75% seen once. Germline V lookup: CDR1 GTSNPN, CDR2 SVGIG (reference sequence). V was trimmed by 0 bases and J by 2 bases, leaving 14 bases between them. This CDR3 contains 15 residues. The chain combines TRBV30 with TRBJ2-7; perhaps TRBD1 as D (5 bases). This sequence was found in a woman in her twenties or thirties in good health and CMV-seronegative. The sequencing input was PBMCs. The CDR3 loop is CAWSVPGILAYEQYF. The CDR3 nucleotides are TGTGCCTGGAGTGTACCAGGGATCTTAGCCTACGAGCAGTACTTC.